This record covers a single TCR beta chain. Germline CDR1 reads LGHNA; CDR2 reads YSLEER. Trimming at V came to 1 base and at J to 5 bases, leaving 8 bases not matched to a gene. The CDR3 consists of 16 residues. This record comes from a study of blood T cell repertoires in COVID-19. Study overall: The United States, Italy and Spain were the sources of the acute and convalescent COVID-19 samples.

This table comes from immunoSEQ multiplex PCR, and its TCRdb copy is limited to in-frame clones, with some not included. Of approximately 240,000 clones in the sample, around 80% are singletons; the top ten hold approximately 1.5%. This sequence was found in a woman aged 40-49 years who had recovered from COVID-19. The rearrangement joins TRBV4-3 to TRBJ2-5; TRBD2 matches 9 bases. The source material was peripheral blood. CDR3 DNA sequence: TGCGCCAGCAGCCAAGGAGGGACTAGCTTCGGGGAGACCCAGTACTTC. Its translation: CASSQGGTSFGETQYF.